This T cell receptor (beta chain) is drawn from a study of regulatory T cells in long-lasting Graves disease. Study background: Antithyroid drugs had been given to newly diagnosed Graves' patients for under 3 months.

Study observations and caveats: The researchers studied only peripheral blood, not thyroid tissue.

The time point here: newly diagnosed GD, antithyroid drugs for less than 3 months. Extracted PBMC RNA gave rise to the TCR library. Nine milliliters of peripheral blood went into EDTA tubes. Researchers made TCR beta libraries by using iRepertoire HTBI primers and running Arm-PCR on CDR3 regions. Via MiXCR, TCRdb re-called the multiplex PCR reads, giving one row per CDR3 protein. The sample records 450,000 to 650,000 distinct CDR3 sequences, 15% to 20% being singletons. Concerning this clonotype itself: The antigen remains undetermined.

This sample was also put to use in a study of T cells in Graves' hyperthyroidism and ophthalmopathy.

The receptor comes from a woman aged 40-65 years with Graves disease. This specimen was peripheral blood mononuclear cells (PBMCs), taken at new diagnosis, from a patient treated with antithyroid drugs.

The CDR3 reads CASTSQPQAPYGEQYF. The CDR3 DNA is TGTGCCAGCACCTCCCAACCCCAGGCGCCGTACGGGGAGCAGTACTTC. The rearrangement links TRBV9 to TRBJ2-7; the D is unclear. The CDR3 contains 16 residues. In germline, CDR1 is SGDLS, CDR2 YYNGEE. The ends were cut back, 6 bases at V and 7 bases at J, with 26 bases in the middle.